The 18 T cell receptor beta chains reported below all come from one sample, sequenced in a study of blood T cell repertoires in COVID-19. Repertoires were generated with immunoSEQ multiplex PCR, while TCRdb's copy carries only in-frame clones and drops some. The table records tens of thousands of clones, around 80% of them present only once. The source material was peripheral blood. These TCRs come from a man in his sixties with active or convalescent COVID-19.

This chain links TRBV5-4 with TRBJ2-5; D unclear. The CDR3 is 13 residues long. The germline V gene encodes CDR1 SGHNT and CDR2 YYREEE (reference sequence). V was trimmed by 0 bases and J by 5 bases, leaving 8 bases between them. CDR3 nucleotides: TGTGCCAGCAGCTTGGTCCCAATTGAGACCCAGTACTTC. Residues: CASSLVPIETQYF.

The chain recombines TRBV5-1 with TRBJ2-1; 11 nucleotides line up with TRBD1. V dropped 4 bases and J dropped 8; count of bases not matched to a gene: 8. This CDR3 spans 15 amino acids. Germline CDR1 SGHRS, CDR2 YFSETQ. The CDR3 DNA is TGCGCCAGCAGCCCCCCCGGGACAGGGGGGGATGAGCAGTTCTTC. This gives the protein CASSPPGTGGDEQFF.

V is TRBV6-5 and J is TRBJ2-1, with D hard to call. CDR3 length equals 11 residues. The V end lost 6 bases, the J end lost 4 bases, and 4 bases lay between the germline ends. The germline V gene has CDR1 MNHEY and CDR2 SVGAGI. The CDR3 reads CASRAYNEQFF. In DNA, the CDR3 is TGTGCCAGCAGGGCATACAATGAGCAGTTCTTC.

This rearrangement joins TRBV6-5 to TRBJ2-2; no reliable D call. The germline CDR1 and CDR2 sequences are MNHEY and SVGAGI. The V and J ends lost 6 bases and 1 base respectively, with 9 bases between them. This CDR3 spans 14 amino acids. The CDR3 spells CASRYRENTGELFF. The CDR3 nucleotides read TGTGCCAGCAGATACAGAGAGAACACCGGGGAGCTGTTTTTT.

V and J are TRBV15 and TRBJ2-7; D is unresolved. The CDR3 totals 13 residues. Between the trimmed V and J ends, which lost 4 bases and 3 bases, there was a span of 10 bases. Germline CDR1 reads LNHNV; CDR2 reads YYDKDF (reference sequence). CDR3 in amino acids: CATSNAGFYEQYF. For the CDR3, the DNA is TGTGCCACCAGCAACGCAGGATTCTACGAGCAGTACTTC.

In the case of this clone: This specimen includes other DNA sequences encoding the same CDR3. The chain couples TRBV30 to TRBJ2-2, with 8 bases fitting TRBD1. Per germline, CDR1 GTSNPN and CDR2 SVGIG (reference sequence). V shed 4 bases and J 6 bases; nucleotides not matched to a gene: 7. CDR3 length equals 14 residues. CDR3 nucleotides: TGTGCCTGGACTTTGGGCAGGGGGCCCGGGGAGCTGTTTTTT. It specifies CAWTLGRGPGELFF. Full variable domain (remainder filled in from reference TRBV30 and TRBJ2-2): SQTIHQWPATLVQPVGSPLSLECTVEGTSNPNLYWYRQAAGRGLQLLFYSVGIGQISSEVPQNLSASRPQDRQFILSSKKLLLSDSGFYLCAWTLGRGPGELFFGEGSRLTVL.

This clone was observed a handful of times. The genes are TRBV19 and TRBJ1-3; TRBD1 matches at 7 bases. The CDR3 totals 17 residues. Losses at the gene ends were 1 base for V and 1 base for J; bases not matched to a gene: 7. CDR1 is LNHDA and CDR2 is SQIVND in the germline V gene (reference sequence). CDR3 protein: CASSIGGTAPSGNTIYF. CDR3 sequence (DNA): TGTGCCAGTAGTATAGGGGGGACAGCTCCATCTGGAAACACCATATATTTT.

This clone is a singleton in its sample. In the same sample, other DNA sequences code for this CDR3. The chain carries TRBV7-3 and TRBJ2-1; 10 bases line up with TRBD1. The CDR3 is 15 residues long. Germline V gives CDR1 SGHTA, CDR2 FQGTGA. Germline trimming cut 4 bases from V and 4 bases from J; bases unmatched to any gene: 4. The chain's CDR3 is CASSSDRGSYNEQFF. CDR3 sequence (DNA): TGTGCCAGCAGCTCGGACAGGGGGAGTTACAATGAGCAGTTCTTC.

V and J are TRBV5-1 and TRBJ2-7, with 10 bases matching TRBD1. This CDR3 spans 15 amino acids. Germline loops: CDR1 SGHRS, CDR2 YFSETQ. Trimming at V came to 0 bases and at J to 3 bases, leaving 3 bases not matched to a gene. CDR3 amino acids: CASSLAGDRGYEQYF. The CDR3 nucleotides are TGCGCCAGCAGCTTGGCCGGGGACAGGGGCTACGAGCAGTACTTC.

The chain is built from TRBV18 and TRBJ1-1; D remains ambiguous. The V end was cut by 3 bases, the J end by 1 base, with 9 bases between. Per the germline V gene, CDR1 is KGHSH and CDR2 is LQKENI. The CDR3 has 14 amino acids. The DNA for the CDR3 is TGTGCCAGCTCACCTCAGGCCCAGAACACTGAAGCTTTCTTT. Translating it yields CASSPQAQNTEAFF.

J is TRBJ2-1 and V is TRBV29-1; possibly TRBD2 for D (6 bases). This CDR3 has 16 residues. The V end was cut by 7 bases, the J end by 0 bases, with 19 bases between. Per germline, CDR1 SQVTM and CDR2 ANQGSEA. CDR3: CSATITVTSSYNEQFF. CDR3 bases: TGCAGCGCGACTATTACCGTGACTAGCTCCTACAATGAGCAGTTCTTC.

This clone was seen only a few times. The chain couples TRBV20-1 to TRBJ1-5; D may be TRBD1 (6 bases). V was cut by 3 bases and J by 2 bases, with 11 bases left in between. CDR1 DFQATT and CDR2 SNEGSKA come from the germline V gene (reference sequence). The CDR3 loop spans 14 amino acids. DNA for the CDR3: TGCAGTGCTAGTATGGGGGGGCGCAATCAGCCCCAGCATTTT. Translation: CSASMGGRNQPQHF.

This clone was detected only once. This chain links TRBV30 with TRBJ1-1; possibly TRBD1 for D (6 bases). Germline CDR1 GTSNPN, CDR2 SVGIG (reference sequence). The CDR3 extends over 13 amino acids. Trimming left V 0 bases short and J 7 bases short, with 12 bases between. The CDR3 bases are TGTGCCTGGAGTGTACTGCAACAGGGTGAAGCTTTCTTT. Its protein is CAWSVLQQGEAFF. Full variable domain (outside the CDR3, taken from reference TRBV30 and TRBJ1-1): SQTIHQWPATLVQPVGSPLSLECTVEGTSNPNLYWYRQAAGRGLQLLFYSVGIGQISSEVPQNLSASRPQDRQFILSSKKLLLSDSGFYLCAWSVLQQGEAFFGQGTRLTVV.

This chain uses TRBV6-5 with TRBJ1-1, with D hard to call. CDR3 length: 11 amino acids. The V end lost 9 bases, the J end lost 7 bases, and 12 bases lay between the germline ends. CDR1 is MNHEY and CDR2 is SVGAGI in the germline V gene. CDR3 DNA sequence: TGTGCCAGTGCCCATGGCGGTGAAGCTTTCTTT. This encodes CASAHGGEAFF.

In DNA, the CDR3 is TGTGCCAGCAGCTTTAGCGGGGGGCAAAGCTCCTACAATGAGCAGTTCTTC. Encoded protein: CASSFSGGQSSYNEQFF. This rearrangement joins TRBV7-6 to TRBJ2-1, with TRBD2 matching 10 bases. There are 17 residues in the CDR3. Germline CDR1 and CDR2: SGHVS and FNYEAQ. Trimming removed 3 bases from V and 0 bases from J; junction bases left unmatched: 5.

The rearrangement joins TRBV11-2 to TRBJ2-7, with D perhaps TRBD1 (5 bases). The germline V gene encodes CDR1 SGHAT and CDR2 FQNNGV. Trimming took 5 bases from V and 1 from J, leaving 12 bases between them. The CDR3 covers 14 residues. The CDR3 spells CASSPGHSSYEQYF. CDR3 bases: TGTGCCAGCAGCCCTGGACACAGTTCCTACGAGCAGTACTTC.

The V gene is TRBV6-4, the J gene TRBJ2-5, with D unclear. Germline V gene lookup returns CDR1 MRHNA and CDR2 SNTAGT. The CDR3 is 13 residues long. Trimming shortened V by 4 bases and J by 5 bases, and 11 bases separated the two germline ends. CDR3 sequence: CASSAQYGETQYF. As DNA, the CDR3 is TGTGCCAGCAGTGCACAGTACGGTGAGACCCAGTACTTC.

This chain links TRBV30 with TRBJ1-5; the D is unclear. This CDR3 spans 13 amino acids. Trimming cost V 7 bases and J 0 bases, with 10 bases left between them. Germline lookup yields CDR1 GTSNPN and CDR2 SVGIG (reference sequence). CDR3 in DNA: TGTGCCTACGAGGCGTATAGCAATCAGCCCCAGCATTTT. Its protein product is CAYEAYSNQPQHF. Looking up the rest from reference TRBV30 and TRBJ1-5 gives the full variable domain: SQTIHQWPATLVQPVGSPLSLECTVEGTSNPNLYWYRQAAGRGLQLLFYSVGIGQISSEVPQNLSASRPQDRQFILSSKKLLLSDSGFYLCAYEAYSNQPQHFGDGTRLSIL.